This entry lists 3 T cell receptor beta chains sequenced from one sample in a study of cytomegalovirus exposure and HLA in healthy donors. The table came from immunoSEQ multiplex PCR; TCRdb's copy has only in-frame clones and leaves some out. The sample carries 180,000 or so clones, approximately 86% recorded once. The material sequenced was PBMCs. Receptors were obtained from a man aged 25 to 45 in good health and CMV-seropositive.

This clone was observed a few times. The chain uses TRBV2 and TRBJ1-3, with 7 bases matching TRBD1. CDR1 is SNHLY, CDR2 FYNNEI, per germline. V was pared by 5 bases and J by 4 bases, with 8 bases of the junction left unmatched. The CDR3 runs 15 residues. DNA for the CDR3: TGTGCCAGCAGTAGCACCAGGGGGGGAGGAAACACCATATATTTT. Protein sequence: CASSSTRGGGNTIYF. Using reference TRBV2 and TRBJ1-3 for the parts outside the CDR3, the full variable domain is EPEVTQTPSHQVTQMGQEVILRCVPISNHLYFYWYRQILGQKVEFLVSFYNNEISEKSEIFDDQFSVERPDGSNFTLKIRSTKLEDSAMYFCASSSTRGGGNTIYFGEGSWLTVV.

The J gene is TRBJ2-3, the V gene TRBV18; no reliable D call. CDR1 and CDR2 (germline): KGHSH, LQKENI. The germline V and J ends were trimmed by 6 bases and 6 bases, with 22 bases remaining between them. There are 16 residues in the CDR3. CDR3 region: CASSPERQGPRDTQYF. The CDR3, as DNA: TGTGCCAGCTCTCCTGAAAGGCAAGGACCCAGGGATACGCAGTATTTT.

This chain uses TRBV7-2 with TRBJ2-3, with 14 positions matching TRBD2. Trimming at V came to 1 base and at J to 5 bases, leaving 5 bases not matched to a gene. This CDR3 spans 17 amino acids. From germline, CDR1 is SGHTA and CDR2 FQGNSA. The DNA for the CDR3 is TGTGCCAGCAGCTTAGTGGTGACTAGCGGGGGGGGAGATACGCAGTATTTT. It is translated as CASSLVVTSGGGDTQYF.